The T cell receptor (beta chain) described here comes from a study of shared clonotypes between healthy human individuals. Study-wide results and limits: Non-shared clonotypes had lower generation probabilities than clonotypes shared by all four sorted-subset donors. Generally, estimated richness proved larger in naive subsets than it did in memory subsets.

Profiled with immunoSEQ multiplex PCR; TCRdb holds only in-frame clones, not every one. The sample lists 950,000 to 1,100,000 clones; 75% were seen once. Trimming took off 6 bases at V and 0 bases at J, with 12 bases between the two ends. The CDR3 spans 15 residues. Per germline, CDR1 MRHNA and CDR2 SNTAGT. Regarding this clone: Its matching antigen is unknown.

CD45RA+ naive and CD45RA-negative memory subsets were separated from CD4+ cells. Sequenced input: memory CD4+ T cells sorted from blood. Indicated subset: CD45RA-negative fraction. V is TRBV6-4 and J is TRBJ2-1; no firm D call. The clonotype was recovered from a man aged 18 to 29 in good health. DNA for the CDR3: TGTGCCAGCAGCTCCGACCCGAGCTCCTACAATGAGCAGTTCTTC. Translation: CASSSDPSSYNEQFF.